What follows are 22 T cell receptor beta chains derived from one specimen sequenced in a study of blood T cell repertoires in COVID-19. Produced via immunoSEQ multiplex PCR; TCRdb's table is partial and in-frame only. The sample includes about 130,000 clones, about 85% of them seen just once. The specimen was peripheral blood. The receptors stem from a human donor in a cohort sampled during active COVID-19.

The chain combines TRBV30 with TRBJ2-5; D is possibly TRBD2 (5 bases). Germline CDR1 GTSNPN, CDR2 SVGIG (reference sequence). V lost 3 bases, J lost 1 base, and 9 bases lay in between. CDR3 length: 13 residues. CDR3 amino acids: CAWRRVPQETQYF. In DNA form, the CDR3 reads TGTGCCTGGAGGCGGGTCCCCCAAGAGACCCAGTACTTC.

V gene TRBV4-3 combines with J gene TRBJ2-1; D gene ambiguous. This CDR3 spans 13 amino acids. Germline V CDR1 and CDR2: LGHNA, YSLEER. Trimming pared 1 base from V and 7 bases from J, leaving 8 bases between. The CDR3 sequence: CASSQVLRNEQFF. CDR3 nucleotides: TGCGCCAGCAGCCAAGTATTACGGAATGAGCAGTTCTTC.

The chain employs TRBV2 and TRBJ2-6; a possible D gene is TRBD2 (6 bases). V lost 8 bases and J 3 bases, leaving 14 bases between the germline ends. Germline-derived CDR1 and CDR2 are SNHLY and FYNNEI. The CDR3 is 15 amino acids. CDR3 bases: TGTGCCAGCGCTTTTTGGGGAGGTGGGGCCAACGTCCTGACTTTC. This gives the protein CASAFWGGGANVLTF.

V is TRBV7-2 and J is TRBJ1-1, with D possibly matching TRBD1 (6 bases). Germline V lookup: CDR1 SGHTA, CDR2 FQGNSA. V lost 4 bases and J lost 5, with 17 bases in between. This CDR3 has 15 amino acids. CDR3 protein: CASSSGRGLGTEAFF. DNA of the CDR3: TGTGCCAGCAGCTCTGGTAGGGGGTTGGGAACTGAAGCTTTCTTT.

The chain is built from TRBV4-2 and TRBJ1-1, with 9 positions matching TRBD1. The CDR3 has 16 amino acids. The J segment lost 0 bases and the V segment lost 4 bases, leaving 6 bases of the junction unmatched. Per germline, CDR1 LGHNA and CDR2 YNFKEQ. The CDR3, as DNA: TGTGCCAGCAGCCCGACAGGGGGATGGGTGAACACTGAAGCTTTCTTT. As protein: CASSPTGGWVNTEAFF.

The chain is built from TRBV6-6 and TRBJ1-2; 7 nucleotides line up with TRBD1. Germline loops: CDR1 MNHNY, CDR2 SVGAGI (reference sequence). V trimming: 2 bases; J trimming: 7 bases; junction bases outside the gene matches: 4. The CDR3 loop spans 13 amino acids. DNA for the CDR3: TGTGCCAGCAGTTACATACAGGGGAGTGGCTACACCTTC. This gives the protein CASSYIQGSGYTF.

The chain joins TRBV3-1 (or the pseudogene TRBV3-2) to TRBJ2-5, with unresolved D. CDR1 is LGHDT and CDR2 is YNNKEL in the germline V gene (reference sequence). V lost 6 bases to trimming and J lost 3 bases, with 11 bases between them. The CDR3 totals 13 residues. Here the CDR3 reads CASRIYSKETQYF. The DNA of the CDR3 is TGTGCCAGCAGAATATACAGCAAAGAGACCCAGTACTTC.

The CDR3 DNA reads as TGTGCCAGCAGCGTTTCGGGCGGGAGGAATAATGAGCAGTTCTTC. This gives the protein CASSVSGGRNNEQFF. V is TRBV9 and J is TRBJ2-1; 8 bases map to TRBD2. Germline CDR1 SGDLS, CDR2 YYNGEE. V dropped 2 bases and J dropped 7; count of bases not matched to a gene: 8. CDR3 length: 15 amino acids.

As DNA, the CDR3 is TGTGCCAGCACAGGACTAGCGGGAGGTCGCGCAGATACGCAGTATTTT. This translates into CASTGLAGGRADTQYF. The rearrangement links TRBV28 to TRBJ2-3, with 14 bases fitting TRBD2. The CDR3 runs to 16 residues. J lost 4 bases, V lost 7 bases, and 7 bases had no gene match. The germline V gene encodes CDR1 MDHEN and CDR2 SYDVKM.

CDR3 protein: CSVETLEGQANIQYF. As DNA, the CDR3 is TGCAGCGTTGAAACTCTCGAGGGACAGGCAAACATTCAGTACTTC. This sequence joins TRBV29-1 and TRBJ2-4; the match to TRBD1 covers 8 bases. J lost 6 bases, V lost 2 bases, and 9 bases had no gene match. Germline V gene data show CDR1 as SQVTM and CDR2 as ANQGSEA. The CDR3 totals 15 residues.

The rearrangement uses TRBV7-9 and TRBJ1-3; D gene uncertain. The CDR3 totals 14 residues. Germline CDR1 reads SEHNR; CDR2 reads FQNEAQ (reference sequence). The V gene lost 7 bases and the J gene lost 3 bases, with 13 bases spanning the gap. The CDR3 reads CASMLTGGGNTIYF. The CDR3 DNA reads TGTGCCAGCATGCTCACGGGTGGTGGAAACACCATATATTTT.

The chain links TRBV10-1 to TRBJ1-5, with D tentatively TRBD1 (6 bases). This CDR3 has 21 amino acids. Trimming pared 2 bases from V and 3 bases from J, leaving 29 bases between. Looked up from germline, CDR1 is WNHNN and CDR2 is SYGVQD (reference sequence). In DNA, the CDR3 is TGCGCCAGCAGTGAGACTCTACATTCGGGCAGGGGTGAGATCCCCAATCAGCCCCAGCATTTT. Translation: CASSETLHSGRGEIPNQPQHF.

V is TRBV18 and J is TRBJ2-5; TRBD2 matches 10 bases. V dropped 3 bases and J dropped 4; count of bases not matched to a gene: 20. There are 20 residues in the CDR3. CDR1 and CDR2 from the germline V gene are KGHSH and LQKENI. The CDR3: CASSPAALSGRGRRPETQYF. The CDR3 nucleotides are TGTGCCAGCTCACCCGCCGCGTTAAGCGGGAGGGGAAGGAGACCAGAGACCCAGTACTTC.

V and J are TRBV9 and TRBJ1-6; D gene uncertain. The V end lost 0 bases, the J end lost 8 bases, and 9 bases lay between the germline ends. The CDR3 runs 14 residues. Germline lookup yields CDR1 SGDLS and CDR2 YYNGEE. CDR3 residues: CASSVAGSDSPLHF. The CDR3 nucleotides read TGTGCCAGCAGCGTAGCGGGGTCGGATTCACCCCTCCACTTT.

Only a few counts were recorded for this clone. This chain connects TRBV7-9 to TRBJ1-5, with TRBD1 matching over 10 bases. V was clipped by 3 bases and J by 3 bases; unmatched bases: 5. The CDR3 is 16 residues long. Germline V gene data show CDR1 as SEHNR and CDR2 as FQNEAQ (reference sequence). The CDR3 DNA is TGTGCCAGCAGCTTTAGCGGACAGGGGGTCAATCAGCCCCAGCATTTT. Its translation is CASSFSGQGVNQPQHF.

The chain carries TRBV7-9 and TRBJ1-5, with 9 positions matching TRBD1. Germline V gene lookup returns CDR1 SEHNR and CDR2 FQNEAQ (reference sequence). CDR3 length: 16 amino acids. Losses at the gene ends were 1 base for V and 4 bases for J; bases not matched to a gene: 5. The CDR3 loop is CASSLGQGTGNQPQHF. The CDR3 DNA reads TGTGCCAGCAGCTTAGGACAGGGGACAGGGAATCAGCCCCAGCATTTT.

The CDR3 region has the DNA TGTGCCAGCAGTGAATGGCTAGCGGGGGCCACAGATACGCAGTATTTT. Translated, it gives CASSEWLAGATDTQYF. The chain links TRBV25-1 to TRBJ2-3; 10 nucleotides match TRBD2. V lost 1 base to trimming and J lost 2 bases; unmatched junction nucleotides: 3. The CDR3 totals 16 residues. Germline lookup yields CDR1 MGHDK and CDR2 SYGVNS.

The chain joins TRBV6-5 to TRBJ2-3, with 10 bases aligning to TRBD2. Germline values: CDR1 MNHEY, CDR2 SVGAGI. There are 14 residues in the CDR3. Trimming at V came to 9 bases and at J to 3 bases, leaving 6 bases not matched to a gene. CDR3 in DNA: TGTGCCAGTAAACCGGGACTAGCGACAGATACGCAGTATTTT. Translating gives CASKPGLATDTQYF.

This chain uses TRBV6-6 with TRBJ2-7; D remains ambiguous. Germline CDR1 is MNHNY and CDR2 is SVGAGI (reference sequence). The CDR3 contains 12 residues. V was cut by 6 bases and J by 7 bases, with 13 bases left in between. The CDR3 coding sequence is TGTGCCAGCAGGCCGGGTCCTCGGGAGCAGTACTTC. It is translated as CASRPGPREQYF.

The chain employs TRBV5-1 and TRBJ2-3; possibly TRBD2 for D (5 bases). Trimming stripped 0 bases from V and 3 bases from J, with 14 bases between. The CDR3 totals 16 residues. Germline CDR1 reads SGHRS; CDR2 reads YFSETQ. Written as DNA, the CDR3 is TGCGCCAGCAGCTTGGCGAGGCGGGCGGAAACAGATACGCAGTATTTT. Amino acid sequence: CASSLARRAETDTQYF.

This clone was picked up one time. This chain connects TRBV28 to TRBJ1-1; 7 nucleotides match TRBD1. J lost 10 bases, V lost 1 base, and 6 bases had no gene match. The CDR3 length is 13 residues. Germline CDR1 and CDR2: MDHEN and SYDVKM. The CDR3 protein is CASSLSKGGLAFF. CDR3 in DNA: TGTGCCAGCAGTTTATCTAAAGGGGGCTTAGCTTTCTTT.

V is TRBV3-1 (or the pseudogene TRBV3-2) and J is TRBJ2-2, with 10 bases that match TRBD1. Germline trimming cut 2 bases from V and 3 bases from J; bases unmatched to any gene: 3. The germline V gene has CDR1 LGHDT and CDR2 YNNKEL (reference sequence). CDR3 size: 16 residues. The CDR3 nucleotides are TGTGCCAGCAGCCAATCCGGACAGGGGGACACCGGGGAGCTGTTTTTT. Amino acid sequence: CASSQSGQGDTGELFF.